Below are 5 T cell receptor beta chains sequenced from a single sample in a study of cytomegalovirus exposure and HLA in healthy donors. The PCR ran on 60 Vbeta and 13 Jbeta primers. The data were produced by immunoSEQ multiplex PCR, yet TCRdb's version contains in-frame clones alone and is incomplete. The repertoire holds roughly 100,000 clones, roughly 70% seen once, with roughly 10% in the top ten. The sequencing input was PBMCs. The receptors here all came from a middle-aged man in good health and CMV-seropositive.

This rearrangement joins TRBV7-2 to TRBJ2-5; the D gene is possibly TRBD2 (6 bases). CDR1 and CDR2 (germline): SGHTA, FQGNSA. This CDR3 comprises 14 residues. With 5 bases removed from V and 4 bases from J, the gap between germline ends came to 14 bases. CDR3 DNA: TGTGCCAGCAGCGACGGGAGTTTGAGAGAGACCCAGTACTTC. Translated: CASSDGSLRETQYF.

The rearrangement links TRBV6-1 to TRBJ1-1, with TRBD1 matching over 7 bases. The ends lost 8 bases at V and 10 bases at J; junction bases unmatched: 19. The CDR3 sequence is 15 residues long. Germline CDR1 and CDR2: MNHNS and SASEGT. The DNA of the CDR3 is TGTGCCAGCGCCCCCTTAGGTTTAGGGGGCGCAAGAGCTTTCTTT. It yields the protein CASAPLGLGGARAFF.

The rearrangement joins TRBV5-4 to TRBJ1-1, with TRBD1 matching 9 bases. CDR3 length: 12 residues. CDR1 and CDR2 (germline): SGHNT, YYREEE (reference sequence). With V trimmed by 9 bases and J by 3 bases, 3 bases remained unmatched. The CDR3 here is CAIRTGDTEAFF. CDR3 nucleotides: TGTGCCATAAGGACAGGGGACACTGAAGCTTTCTTT.

DNA for the CDR3: TGCGCCAGCAGCCTGCAAGAGACCCAGTACTTC. Its protein is CASSLQETQYF. The genes are TRBV5-1 and TRBJ2-5; D remains ambiguous. This CDR3 has 11 residues. Germline V gene sequence: CDR1 SGHRS, CDR2 YFSETQ. The ends were cut back, 4 bases at V and 2 bases at J, with 3 bases in the middle.

This clone came up once. This rearrangement joins TRBV30 to TRBJ1-3; weak D call: TRBD1 (5 bases). V was pared by 2 bases and J by 6 bases, with 11 bases between. Germline V lookup: CDR1 GTSNPN, CDR2 SVGIG (reference sequence). This CDR3 comprises 13 residues. Written as DNA, the CDR3 is TGTGCCTGGAGTCAGGGTTTGGAAAACACCATATATTTT. This codes for CAWSQGLENTIYF.